The entry below gives a single T cell receptor beta chain sequence along with its context. Its specificity is unknown. The sample is drawn from a study of CD8+CD57+ T cells in acquired aplastic anemia. Study-wide background: Recorded DNA amounts for sorted CD4+ and CD8+ cells had an average of approximately 3 ug. General study findings and limits: Statistical testing detected no significant gap in CD8+ Simpson's diversity between patients and controls.

In patients chosen for sequencing, flow cytometry had shown CD8+CD57+ cell expansion. Genomic DNA was employed as the template in profiling TCR beta VDJ and CDR3. TCRdb passed the reads through MiXCR, listing each CDR3 protein once. The repertoire consists of about 220,000 distinct CDR3 sequences, with around half occurring once and the leading ten covering less than 9%. This sequence was found in a human donor with aplastic anemia. The sample was sorted CD4+, CD8+, or CD8+CD57+ T cells (not recorded which) from PBMCs.

The CDR3 region is CASSPLSPQETQYF. The CDR3 DNA reads as TGTGCCAGCAGCCCCTTGAGCCCCCAAGAGACCCAGTACTTC. The V gene is TRBV7-3, the J gene TRBJ2-5; D remains unclear. The germline V and J ends were trimmed by 5 bases and 1 base, with 11 bases remaining between them. Germline CDR1 reads SGHTA; CDR2 reads FQGTGA. CDR3 length: 14 residues.